The sequence of this T cell receptor (beta chain) was determined in a study of control samples from healthy donors and cancer patients. The data were produced by immunoSEQ multiplex PCR, yet TCRdb's version contains in-frame clones alone and is incomplete. The sample consists of around 170,000 clones, over 85% of them appearing once. What was sequenced was blood. The TCR comes from a man aged 25-40 years in good health.

CDR3 in amino acids: CASSDGFTEAFF. DNA for the CDR3: TGCGCCAGCAGTGACGGGTTCACTGAAGCTTTCTTT. V is TRBV10-1 and J is TRBJ1-1; D ambiguous. The CDR3 is made up of 12 amino acids. Germline V gene sequence: CDR1 WNHNN, CDR2 SYGVQD (reference sequence). Deletions cut 3 bases from V and 4 bases from J, with 6 bases between.